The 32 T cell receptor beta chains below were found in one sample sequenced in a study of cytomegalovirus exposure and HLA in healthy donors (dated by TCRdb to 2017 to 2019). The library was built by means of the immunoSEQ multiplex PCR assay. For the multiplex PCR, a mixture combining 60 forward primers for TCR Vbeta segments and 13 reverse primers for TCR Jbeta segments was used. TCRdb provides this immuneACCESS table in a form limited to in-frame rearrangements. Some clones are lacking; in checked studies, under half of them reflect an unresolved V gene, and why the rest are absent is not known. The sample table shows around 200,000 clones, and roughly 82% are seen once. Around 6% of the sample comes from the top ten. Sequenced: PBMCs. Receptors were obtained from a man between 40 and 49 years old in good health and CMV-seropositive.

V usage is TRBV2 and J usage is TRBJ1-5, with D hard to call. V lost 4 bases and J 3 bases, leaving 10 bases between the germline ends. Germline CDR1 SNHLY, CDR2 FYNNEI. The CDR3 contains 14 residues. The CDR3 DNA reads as TGTGCCAGCAGTGTCGACACCCTCAATCAGCCCCAGCATTTT. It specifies CASSVDTLNQPQHF.

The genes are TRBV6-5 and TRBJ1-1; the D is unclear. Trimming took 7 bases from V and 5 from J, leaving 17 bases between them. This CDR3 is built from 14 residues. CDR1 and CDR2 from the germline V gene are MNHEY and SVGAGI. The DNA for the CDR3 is TGTGCCAGCACACCAGGAGGGTACGAGACTGAAGCTTTCTTT. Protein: CASTPGGYETEAFF.

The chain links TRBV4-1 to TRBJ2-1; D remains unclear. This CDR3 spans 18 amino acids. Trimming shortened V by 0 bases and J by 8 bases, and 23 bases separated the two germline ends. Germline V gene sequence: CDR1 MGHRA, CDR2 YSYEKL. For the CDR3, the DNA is TGCGCCAGCAGCCAAGATACAGTCTTCTTGGGTCCCGGCGATGAGCAGTTCTTC. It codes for CASSQDTVFLGPGDEQFF.

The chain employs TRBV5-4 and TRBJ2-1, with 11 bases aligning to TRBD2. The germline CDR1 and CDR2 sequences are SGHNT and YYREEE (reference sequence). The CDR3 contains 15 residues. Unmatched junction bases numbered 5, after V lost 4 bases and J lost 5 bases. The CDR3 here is CASSLRLAGHNEQFF. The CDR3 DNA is TGTGCCAGCAGCCTTCGACTAGCGGGACACAATGAGCAGTTCTTC.

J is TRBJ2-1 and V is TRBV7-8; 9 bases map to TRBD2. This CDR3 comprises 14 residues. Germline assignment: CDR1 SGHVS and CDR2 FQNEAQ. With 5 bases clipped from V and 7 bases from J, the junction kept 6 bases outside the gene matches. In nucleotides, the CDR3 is TGTGCCAGCAGCCAAGGGAGCGGGGGGAATGAGCAGTTCTTC. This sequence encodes CASSQGSGGNEQFF.

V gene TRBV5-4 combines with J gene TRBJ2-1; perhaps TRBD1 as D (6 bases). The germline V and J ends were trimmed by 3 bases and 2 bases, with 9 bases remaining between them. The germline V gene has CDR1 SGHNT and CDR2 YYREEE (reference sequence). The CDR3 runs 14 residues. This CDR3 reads CASSSGTTYNEQFF. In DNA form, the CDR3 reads TGTGCCAGCAGCTCCGGGACAACCTACAATGAGCAGTTCTTC.

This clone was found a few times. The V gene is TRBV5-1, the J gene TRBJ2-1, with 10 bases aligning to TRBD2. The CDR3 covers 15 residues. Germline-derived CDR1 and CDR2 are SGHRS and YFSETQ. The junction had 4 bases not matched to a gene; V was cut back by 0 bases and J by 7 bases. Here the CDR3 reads CASSLARTSGNEQFF. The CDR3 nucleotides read TGCGCCAGCAGCTTGGCTCGGACTAGCGGAAATGAGCAGTTCTTC. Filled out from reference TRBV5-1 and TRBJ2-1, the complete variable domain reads KAGVTQTPRYLIKTRGQQVTLSCSPISGHRSVSWYQQTPGQGLQFLFEYFSETQRNKGNFPGRFSGRQFSNSRSEMNVSTLELGDSALYLCASSLARTSGNEQFFGPGTRLTVL.

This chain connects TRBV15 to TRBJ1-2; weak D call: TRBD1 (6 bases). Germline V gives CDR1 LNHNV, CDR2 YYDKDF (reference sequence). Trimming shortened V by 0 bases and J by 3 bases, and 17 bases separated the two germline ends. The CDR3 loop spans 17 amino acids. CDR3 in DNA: TGTGCCACCAGCAGAGATTTAGGGGCGGGGGCGGACTATGGCTACACCTTC. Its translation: CATSRDLGAGADYGYTF.

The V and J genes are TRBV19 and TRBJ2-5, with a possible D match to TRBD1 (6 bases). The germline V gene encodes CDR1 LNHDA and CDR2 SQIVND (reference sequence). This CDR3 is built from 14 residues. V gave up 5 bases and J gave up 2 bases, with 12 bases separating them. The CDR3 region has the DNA TGTGCCAGTAGTTTACAGGGCCCTCAAGAGACCCAGTACTTC. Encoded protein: CASSLQGPQETQYF.

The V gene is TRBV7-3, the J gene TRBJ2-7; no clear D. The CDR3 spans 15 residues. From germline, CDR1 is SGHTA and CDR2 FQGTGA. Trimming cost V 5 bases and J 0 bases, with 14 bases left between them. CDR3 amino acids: CASSPDRVFSYEQYF. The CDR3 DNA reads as TGTGCCAGCAGCCCGGATCGGGTTTTCTCCTACGAGCAGTACTTC.

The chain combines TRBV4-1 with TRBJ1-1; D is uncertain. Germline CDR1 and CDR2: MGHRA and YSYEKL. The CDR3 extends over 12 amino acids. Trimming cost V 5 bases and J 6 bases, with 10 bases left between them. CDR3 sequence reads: CASSLTRSEAFF. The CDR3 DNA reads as TGCGCCAGCAGCTTGACGCGGTCTGAAGCTTTCTTT.

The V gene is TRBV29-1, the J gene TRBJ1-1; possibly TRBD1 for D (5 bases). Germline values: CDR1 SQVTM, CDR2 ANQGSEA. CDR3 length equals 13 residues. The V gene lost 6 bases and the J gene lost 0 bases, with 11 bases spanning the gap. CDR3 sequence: CSVLQGVNTEAFF. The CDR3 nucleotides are TGCAGCGTCCTTCAAGGGGTGAACACTGAAGCTTTCTTT.

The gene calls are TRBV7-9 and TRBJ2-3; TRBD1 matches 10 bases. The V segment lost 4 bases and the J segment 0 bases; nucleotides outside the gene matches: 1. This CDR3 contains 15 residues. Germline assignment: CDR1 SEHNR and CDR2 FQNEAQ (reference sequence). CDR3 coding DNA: TGTGCCAGCAGCTCGGGACAGGGGAGCACAGATACGCAGTATTTT. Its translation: CASSSGQGSTDTQYF.

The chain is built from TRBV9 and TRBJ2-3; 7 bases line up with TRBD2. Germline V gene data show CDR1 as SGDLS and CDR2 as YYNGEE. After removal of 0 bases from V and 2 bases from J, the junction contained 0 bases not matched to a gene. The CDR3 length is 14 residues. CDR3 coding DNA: TGTGCCAGCAGCGTAGGACTAGCCACAGATACGCAGTATTTT. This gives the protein CASSVGLATDTQYF.

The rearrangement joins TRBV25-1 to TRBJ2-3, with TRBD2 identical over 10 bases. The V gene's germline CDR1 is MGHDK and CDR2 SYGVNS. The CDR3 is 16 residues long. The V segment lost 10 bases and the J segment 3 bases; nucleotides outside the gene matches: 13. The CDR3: CAMRPGLAAKTDTQYF. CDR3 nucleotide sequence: TGTGCCATGAGACCCGGACTAGCGGCCAAAACAGATACGCAGTATTTT.

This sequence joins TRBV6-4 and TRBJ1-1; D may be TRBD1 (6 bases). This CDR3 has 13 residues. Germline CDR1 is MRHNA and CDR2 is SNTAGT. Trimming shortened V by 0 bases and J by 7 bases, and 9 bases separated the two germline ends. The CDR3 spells CASSDSGQLEAFF. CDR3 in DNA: TGTGCCAGCAGTGACTCAGGACAGCTTGAAGCTTTCTTT.

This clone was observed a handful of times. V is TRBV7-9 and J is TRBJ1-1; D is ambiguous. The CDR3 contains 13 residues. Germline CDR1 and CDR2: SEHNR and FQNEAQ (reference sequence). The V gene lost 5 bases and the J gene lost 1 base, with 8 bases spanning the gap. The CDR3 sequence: CASSLLANTEAFF. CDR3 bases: TGTGCCAGCAGCCTACTTGCGAACACTGAAGCTTTCTTT.

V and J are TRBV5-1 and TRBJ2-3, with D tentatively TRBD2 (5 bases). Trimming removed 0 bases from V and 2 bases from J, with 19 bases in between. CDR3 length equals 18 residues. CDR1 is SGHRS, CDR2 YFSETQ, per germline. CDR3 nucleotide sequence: TGCGCCAGCAGCTTGGCCCGCAGCCCGGGGATCCCCACAGATACGCAGTATTTT. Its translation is CASSLARSPGIPTDTQYF.

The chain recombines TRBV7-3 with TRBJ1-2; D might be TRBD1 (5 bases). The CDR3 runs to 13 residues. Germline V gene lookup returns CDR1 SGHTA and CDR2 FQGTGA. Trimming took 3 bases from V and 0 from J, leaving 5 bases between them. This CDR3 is CASSLTANYGYTF. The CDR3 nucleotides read TGTGCCAGCAGCTTGACAGCTAACTATGGCTACACCTTC.

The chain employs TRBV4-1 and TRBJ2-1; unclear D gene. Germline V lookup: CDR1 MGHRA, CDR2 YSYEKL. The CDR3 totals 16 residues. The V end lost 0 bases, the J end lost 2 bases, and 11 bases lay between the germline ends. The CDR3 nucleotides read TGCGCCAGCAGCCAAGATCGTGGCGGTCCCTACAATGAGCAGTTCTTC. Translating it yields CASSQDRGGPYNEQFF.

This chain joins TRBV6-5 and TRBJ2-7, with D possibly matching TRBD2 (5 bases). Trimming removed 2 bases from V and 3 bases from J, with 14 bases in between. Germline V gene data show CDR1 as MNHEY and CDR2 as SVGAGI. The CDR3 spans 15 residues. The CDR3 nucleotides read TGTGCCAGCAGTTACGGTATGGCGGGCCTCTACGAGCAGTACTTC. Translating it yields CASSYGMAGLYEQYF.

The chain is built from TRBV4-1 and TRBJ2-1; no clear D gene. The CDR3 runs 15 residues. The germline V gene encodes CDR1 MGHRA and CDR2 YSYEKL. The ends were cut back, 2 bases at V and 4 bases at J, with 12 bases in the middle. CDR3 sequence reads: CASSQMSTLYNEQFF. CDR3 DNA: TGCGCCAGCAGCCAAATGAGTACTTTGTACAATGAGCAGTTCTTC.

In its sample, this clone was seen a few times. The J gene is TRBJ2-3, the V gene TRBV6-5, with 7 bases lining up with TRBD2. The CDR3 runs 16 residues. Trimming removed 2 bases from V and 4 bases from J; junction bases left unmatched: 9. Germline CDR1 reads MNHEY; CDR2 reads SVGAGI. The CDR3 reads CASSYGGGSSADTQYF. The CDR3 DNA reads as TGTGCCAGCAGTTACGGGGGGGGTAGTTCCGCAGATACGCAGTATTTT.

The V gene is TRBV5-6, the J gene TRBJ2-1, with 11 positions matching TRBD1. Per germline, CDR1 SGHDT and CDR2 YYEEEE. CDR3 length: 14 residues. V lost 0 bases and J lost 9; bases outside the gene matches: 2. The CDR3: CASSLGTGGGEQFF. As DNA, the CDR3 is TGTGCCAGCAGCTTGGGGACAGGGGGCGGTGAGCAGTTCTTC.

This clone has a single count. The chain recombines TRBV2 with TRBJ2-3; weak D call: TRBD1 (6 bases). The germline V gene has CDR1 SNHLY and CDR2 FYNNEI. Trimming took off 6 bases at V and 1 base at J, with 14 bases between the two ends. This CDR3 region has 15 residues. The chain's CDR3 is CASREQGSGTDTQYF. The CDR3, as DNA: TGTGCCAGCAGAGAACAGGGATCAGGCACAGATACGCAGTATTTT. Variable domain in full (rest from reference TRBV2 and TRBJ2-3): EPEVTQTPSHQVTQMGQEVILRCVPISNHLYFYWYRQILGQKVEFLVSFYNNEISEKSEIFDDQFSVERPDGSNFTLKIRSTKLEDSAMYFCASREQGSGTDTQYFGPGTRLTVL.

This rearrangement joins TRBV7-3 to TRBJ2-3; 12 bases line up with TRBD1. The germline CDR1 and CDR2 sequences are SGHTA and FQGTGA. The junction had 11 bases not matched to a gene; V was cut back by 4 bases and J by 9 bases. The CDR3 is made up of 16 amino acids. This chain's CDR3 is CASSYAGTGGLRTQYF. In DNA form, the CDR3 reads TGTGCCAGCAGCTATGCCGGGACAGGGGGCCTTAGGACGCAGTATTTT. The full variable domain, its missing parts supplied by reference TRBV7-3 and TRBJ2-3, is GAGVSQTPSNKVTEKGKYVELRCDPISGHTALYWYRQSLGQGPEFLIYFQGTGAADDSGLPNDRFFAVRPEGSVSTLKIQRTERGDSAVYLCASSYAGTGGLRTQYFGPGTRLTVL.

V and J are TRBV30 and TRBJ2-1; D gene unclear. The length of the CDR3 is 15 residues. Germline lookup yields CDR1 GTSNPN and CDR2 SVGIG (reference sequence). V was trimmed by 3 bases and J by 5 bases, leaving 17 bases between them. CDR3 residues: CAWSLGLAYDNEQFF. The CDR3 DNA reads TGTGCCTGGAGCCTCGGATTAGCTTATGACAATGAGCAGTTCTTC.

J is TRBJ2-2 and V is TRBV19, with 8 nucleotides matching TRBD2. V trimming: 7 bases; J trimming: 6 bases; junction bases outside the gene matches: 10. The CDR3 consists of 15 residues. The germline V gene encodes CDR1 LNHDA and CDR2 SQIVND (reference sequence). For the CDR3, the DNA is TGTGCCAGTACCTGGACTAGCCTTGGAGCCGGGGAGCTGTTTTTT. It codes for CASTWTSLGAGELFF.

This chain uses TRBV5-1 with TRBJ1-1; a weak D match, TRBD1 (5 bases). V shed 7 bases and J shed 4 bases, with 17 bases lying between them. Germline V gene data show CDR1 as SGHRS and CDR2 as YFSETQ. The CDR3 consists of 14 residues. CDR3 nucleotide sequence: TGCGCCAGCTTCAGGGATCTCGGCAGCACTGAAGCTTTCTTT. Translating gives CASFRDLGSTEAFF.

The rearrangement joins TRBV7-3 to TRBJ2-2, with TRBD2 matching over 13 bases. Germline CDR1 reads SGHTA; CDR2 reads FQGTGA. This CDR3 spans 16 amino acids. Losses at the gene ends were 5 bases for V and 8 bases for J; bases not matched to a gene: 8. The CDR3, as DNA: TGTGCCAGCAGCCCCGGGACTAGCGGGATAACGGGGGAGCTGTTTTTT. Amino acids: CASSPGTSGITGELFF.

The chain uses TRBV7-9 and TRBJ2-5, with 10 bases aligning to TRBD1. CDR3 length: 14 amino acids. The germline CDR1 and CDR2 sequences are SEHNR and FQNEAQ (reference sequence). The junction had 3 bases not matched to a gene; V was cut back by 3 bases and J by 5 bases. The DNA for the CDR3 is TGTGCCAGCAGCTTTAGACAGGGGGCGGAGACCCAGTACTTC. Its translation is CASSFRQGAETQYF.

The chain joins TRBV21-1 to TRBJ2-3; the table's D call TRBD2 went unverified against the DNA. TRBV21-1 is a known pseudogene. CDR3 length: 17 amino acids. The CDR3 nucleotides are TGTGCCAGCATTTCGCAACCCACTAGCGGGATTCGAGATACGCAGTATTTT. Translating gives CASISQPTSGIRDTQYF.